One sample yielded the 21 T cell receptor beta chains listed below, sequenced in a study of cytomegalovirus exposure and HLA in healthy donors. PCR primers comprised 60 Vbeta and 13 Jbeta primers. The method was immunoSEQ multiplex PCR; TCRdb's version includes in-frame clones alone and lacks a portion of them. The sample data list approximately 200,000 clones. The sequencing sample was made of PBMCs. These receptors all come from a boy aged 10-17 years in good health and CMV-seronegative.

The V and J genes are TRBV5-6 and TRBJ2-1; 9 bases are a match to TRBD2. The CDR3 loop spans 16 amino acids. V was clipped by 0 bases and J by 9 bases; unmatched bases: 10. CDR1 SGHDT and CDR2 YYEEEE come from the germline V gene. The CDR3 DNA reads as TGTGCCAGCAGCTTGGAGCCCCGGGGACTAGCCAGTGAGCAGTTCTTC. Its translation: CASSLEPRGLASEQFF.

This rearrangement joins TRBV14 to TRBJ1-2, with a possible D match to TRBD1 (5 bases). The V end was cut by 0 bases, the J end by 3 bases, with 8 bases between. The V gene's germline CDR1 is SGHDN and CDR2 FVKESK. CDR3 size: 14 residues. The CDR3 protein is CASSQDAGYYGYTF. The DNA of the CDR3 is TGTGCCAGCAGCCAAGACGCAGGGTACTATGGCTACACCTTC.

This chain joins TRBV6-5 and TRBJ1-5; 7 nucleotides line up with TRBD1. This CDR3 is 14 amino acids long. Trimming cost V 6 bases and J 1 base; bases outside gene matches: 3. Germline CDR1 reads MNHEY; CDR2 reads SVGAGI. The CDR3 nucleotides are TGTGCCAGCAGCAACAGGGGAAGCAATCAGCCCCAGCATTTT. This gives the protein CASSNRGSNQPQHF.

V usage is TRBV4-2 and J usage is TRBJ1-5; D is unresolved. V was shortened by 0 bases and J by 3 bases, with 9 bases between the two germline ends. CDR3 length equals 15 residues. Germline V gene lookup returns CDR1 LGHNA and CDR2 YNFKEQ. This CDR3 reads CASSQEPRLNQPQHF. CDR3 DNA: TGTGCCAGCAGCCAAGAACCCAGGCTCAATCAGCCCCAGCATTTT.

The chain is built from TRBV12-5 and TRBJ2-3; D unclear. V was cut by 7 bases and J by 4 bases, with 9 bases left in between. Germline V lookup: CDR1 LGHNT, CDR2 FRNRAP. This CDR3 has 12 amino acids. Here the CDR3 DNA reads TGTGCTAGTGCCTTCGGAGCAGATACGCAGTATTTT. This gives the protein CASAFGADTQYF.

The chain is built from TRBV6-5 and TRBJ2-1; unclear D gene. Per the germline V gene, CDR1 is MNHEY and CDR2 is SVGAGI. The CDR3 sequence is 13 residues long. V gave up 7 bases and J gave up 0 bases, with 7 bases separating them. CDR3 nucleotides: TGTGCCAGCACCCCTAGCTCCTACAATGAGCAGTTCTTC. It translates to CASTPSSYNEQFF.

The rearrangement joins TRBV7-2 to TRBJ1-4; the match to TRBD1 covers 8 bases. Looked up from germline, CDR1 is SGHTA and CDR2 is FQGNSA. After removal of 1 base from V and 8 bases from J, the junction contained 9 bases not matched to a gene. This CDR3 spans 16 amino acids. This CDR3 is CASSLDSTGVGEKLFF. DNA for the CDR3: TGTGCCAGCAGCTTAGACTCGACAGGGGTGGGCGAAAAACTGTTTTTT.

The chain employs TRBV9 and TRBJ1-3; 7 bases fit TRBD1. The CDR3 loop spans 15 amino acids. The trim removed 4 bases at V and 4 bases at J, leaving 8 bases unmatched. Germline assignment: CDR1 SGDLS and CDR2 YYNGEE. The CDR3 nucleotides read TGTGCCAGCAGCCTCGGGACAGATCCAGGAAACACCATATATTTT. As protein: CASSLGTDPGNTIYF.

V gene TRBV2 combines with J gene TRBJ2-1, with a possible D match to TRBD2 (6 bases). CDR3 length: 14 residues. Germline V gene data show CDR1 as SNHLY and CDR2 as FYNNEI. The V gene lost 4 bases and the J gene lost 4 bases, with 11 bases spanning the gap. The CDR3 is CASSVHRGYNEQFF. Here the CDR3 DNA reads TGTGCCAGCAGTGTCCATCGGGGGTACAATGAGCAGTTCTTC.

As concerns this clone: The sample contains more than one DNA sequence encoding this CDR3. The rearrangement joins TRBV19 to TRBJ2-7; D gene uncertain. CDR1 LNHDA and CDR2 SQIVND come from the germline V gene (reference sequence). Trimming took off 1 base at V and 5 bases at J, with 15 bases between the two ends. CDR3 length: 15 residues. The CDR3 sequence: CASSIVGQTNHEQYF. The CDR3 DNA reads as TGTGCCAGTAGTATAGTTGGGCAGACGAACCACGAGCAGTACTTC.

The chain joins TRBV6-1 to TRBJ1-3; D not resolved. The CDR3 has 15 residues. Trimming took off 0 bases at V and 1 base at J, with 7 bases between the two ends. Germline-derived CDR1 and CDR2 are MNHNS and SASEGT. CDR3 nucleotides: TGTGCCAGCAGTGAAGCGGCGGGTTCTGGAAACACCATATATTTT. It yields the protein CASSEAAGSGNTIYF.

The CDR3 loop reads CASSMEVGGSQPQHF. The CDR3 region has the DNA TGTGCCAGTAGTATGGAGGTTGGGGGGTCTCAGCCCCAGCATTTT. V gene TRBV19 combines with J gene TRBJ1-5, with TRBD1 as a possible D gene (5 bases). CDR3 length: 15 amino acids. The V gene lost 3 bases and the J gene lost 6 bases, with 15 bases spanning the gap. The germline V gene encodes CDR1 LNHDA and CDR2 SQIVND (reference sequence).

A remark on this clone: A read error may account for a junction end that differs from germline. The V call is TRBV7-3, the J call TRBJ2-1, with 9 bases that match TRBD2. The CDR3 has 15 amino acids. Germline V gene data show CDR1 as SGHTA and CDR2 as FQGTGA. Here the CDR3 reads CASSLLLAGSLTGVF. CDR3 nucleotide sequence: TGTGCCAGCAGCTTACTCCTAGCGGGGTCCCTAACTGGGGTCTTC.

The chain employs TRBV5-4 and TRBJ2-3; D is possibly TRBD2 (5 bases). The CDR3 runs to 15 residues. V dropped 0 bases and J dropped 1 base, with 9 bases sitting between them. CDR1 and CDR2 (germline): SGHNT, YYREEE (reference sequence). CDR3 protein: CASSLDGGRTDTQYF. For the CDR3, the DNA is TGTGCCAGCAGCTTGGACGGCGGGCGCACAGATACGCAGTATTTT.

The V gene is TRBV6-5, the J gene TRBJ1-1; no clear D gene. The CDR3 covers 12 residues. Germline assignment: CDR1 MNHEY and CDR2 SVGAGI. V was shortened by 2 bases and J by 10 bases, with 11 bases between the two germline ends. Here the CDR3 reads CASSYRGFGAFF. Here the CDR3 DNA reads TGTGCCAGCAGTTACAGAGGATTTGGAGCTTTCTTT.

The chain employs TRBV28 and TRBJ2-7; the match to TRBD1 covers 7 bases. The J segment lost 10 bases and the V segment lost 5 bases, leaving 23 bases of the junction unmatched. The CDR3 runs to 17 residues. Germline V gene sequence: CDR1 MDHEN, CDR2 SYDVKM. The CDR3 bases are TGTGCCAGCAGTCTCCACCGAGAGACAGGGATCGGATTGGAACAGTACTTC. This translates into CASSLHRETGIGLEQYF.

Regarding this clone: Other DNA sequences in this specimen translate into the identical CDR3. The chain combines TRBV7-3 with TRBJ1-1; D gene unclear. Germline values: CDR1 SGHTA, CDR2 FQGTGA. CDR3 length: 14 residues. V lost 0 bases and J 3 bases, leaving 8 bases between the germline ends. The CDR3 DNA reads TGTGCCAGCAGCTTAACCGGTGGAGACACTGAAGCTTTCTTT. It is translated as CASSLTGGDTEAFF.

The rearrangement links TRBV29-1 to TRBJ2-3; 15 bases line up with TRBD2. Germline trimming cut 7 bases from V and 4 bases from J; bases unmatched to any gene: 3. Germline CDR1 SQVTM, CDR2 ANQGSEA. The CDR3 length is 14 residues. CDR3 residues: CSAGLAGGADTQYF. In DNA form, the CDR3 reads TGCAGCGCGGGACTAGCGGGGGGCGCAGATACGCAGTATTTT.

The chain employs TRBV4-3 and TRBJ2-7; TRBD2 matches at 10 bases. Germline V lookup: CDR1 LGHNA, CDR2 YSLEER. Losses at the gene ends were 2 bases for V and 5 bases for J; bases not matched to a gene: 9. The CDR3 runs to 16 residues. CDR3 amino acids: CASSQTLAGGLDEQYF. The CDR3 DNA reads TGCGCCAGCAGCCAAACCTTAGCGGGGGGCTTGGACGAGCAGTACTTC.

The chain couples TRBV6-5 to TRBJ2-1, with D possibly being TRBD2 (6 bases). Germline loops: CDR1 MNHEY, CDR2 SVGAGI. V lost 4 bases and J lost 2, with 12 bases in between. This CDR3 region has 15 residues. The CDR3 spells CASSSGVTPYNEQFF. CDR3 DNA sequence: TGTGCCAGCAGTTCGGGGGTTACCCCCTACAATGAGCAGTTCTTC.

The J gene is TRBJ2-3, the V gene TRBV7-3; the match to TRBD2 covers 13 bases. The CDR3 totals 18 residues. Unmatched junction bases numbered 7, after V lost 1 base and J lost 3 bases. From germline, CDR1 is SGHTA and CDR2 FQGTGA. CDR3 sequence: CASSLKGGTSGVTDTQYF. The CDR3 DNA reads as TGTGCCAGCAGCTTAAAGGGAGGGACTAGCGGGGTGACAGATACGCAGTATTTT.